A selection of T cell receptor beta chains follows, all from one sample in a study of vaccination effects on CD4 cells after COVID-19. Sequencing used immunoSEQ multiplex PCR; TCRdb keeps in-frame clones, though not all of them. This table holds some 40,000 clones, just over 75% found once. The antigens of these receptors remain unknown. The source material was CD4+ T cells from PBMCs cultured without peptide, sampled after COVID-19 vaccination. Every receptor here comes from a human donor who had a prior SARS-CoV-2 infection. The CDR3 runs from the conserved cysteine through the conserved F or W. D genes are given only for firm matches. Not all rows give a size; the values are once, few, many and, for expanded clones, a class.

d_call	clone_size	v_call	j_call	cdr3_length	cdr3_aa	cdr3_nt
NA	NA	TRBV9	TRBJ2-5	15	CASSVDWGGGETQYF	TGTGCCAGCAGCGTAGATTGGGGAGGGGGAGAGACCCAGTACTTC
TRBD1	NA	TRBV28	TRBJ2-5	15	CASSPGGAGQETQYF	TGTGCCAGCAGTCCAGGGGGCGCGGGGCAAGAGACCCAGTACTTC
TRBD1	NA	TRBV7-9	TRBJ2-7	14	CASSPTGGSYEQYF	TGTGCCAGCAGCCCAACAGGGGGCTCCTACGAGCAGTACTTC
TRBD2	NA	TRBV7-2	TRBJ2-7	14	CASRRTSGNYEQYF	TGTGCCAGCAGGCGGACTAGCGGGAACTACGAGCAGTACTTC
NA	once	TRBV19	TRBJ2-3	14	CASMRWGLADTQYF	TGTGCCAGTATGCGGTGGGGACTGGCAGATACGCAGTATTTT
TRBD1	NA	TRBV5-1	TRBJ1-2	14	CASRQDRGTHGYTF	TGCGCCAGCCGCCAGGACAGGGGAACCCATGGCTACACCTTC
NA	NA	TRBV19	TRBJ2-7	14	CASTIGGVSYEQYF	TGTGCCAGTACCATAGGAGGGGTTTCCTACGAGCAGTACTTC
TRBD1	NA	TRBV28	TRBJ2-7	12	CASSLGTEVRYF	TGTGCCAGCAGTCTGGGGACAGAGGTTCGTTACTTC
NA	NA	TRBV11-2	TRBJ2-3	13	CASSLGAPDTQYF	TGTGCCAGCAGCTTAGGTGCCCCAGATACGCAGTATTTT
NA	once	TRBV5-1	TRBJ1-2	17	CASSLSNPMTRPYGYTF	TGCGCCAGCAGCTTGTCCAACCCAATGACAAGACCTTATGGCTACACCTTC
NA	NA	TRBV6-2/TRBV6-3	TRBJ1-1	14	CASSYRAMNTEAFF	TGTGCCAGCAGTTACAGGGCCATGAACACTGAAGCTTTCTTT
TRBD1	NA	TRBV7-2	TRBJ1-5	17	CASSLVPPDRSNQPQHF	TGTGCCAGCAGCTTAGTTCCCCCGGACAGGTCCAATCAGCCCCAGCATTTT
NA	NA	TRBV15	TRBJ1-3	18	CATSRDLGWEASGNTIYF	TGTGCCACCAGCAGAGATCTTGGTTGGGAAGCTTCTGGAAACACCATATATTTT
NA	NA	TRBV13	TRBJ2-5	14	CASSLRGPGETQYF	TGTGCCAGCAGCTTGAGAGGACCTGGGGAGACCCAGTACTTC
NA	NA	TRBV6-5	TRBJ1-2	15	CASSYGHTLGYGYTF	TGTGCCAGCAGTTACGGGCACACCCTAGGCTATGGCTACACCTTC
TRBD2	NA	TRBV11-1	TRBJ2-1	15	CASSQALAGFHEQFF	TGTGCCAGCAGCCAGGCGCTAGCGGGGTTTCATGAGCAGTTCTTC
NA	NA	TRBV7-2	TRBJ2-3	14	CASSLAGSAYTQYF	TGTGCCAGCAGCTTAGCTGGCAGCGCATATACGCAGTATTTT
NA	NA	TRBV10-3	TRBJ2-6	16	CAVPGPPSSGANVLTF	TGTGCCGTCCCGGGTCCTCCCTCTTCTGGGGCCAACGTCCTGACTTTC
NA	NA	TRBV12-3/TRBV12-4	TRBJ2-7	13	CASSFYKAYEQYF	TGTGCCAGCAGTTTTTACAAGGCCTACGAGCAGTACTTC
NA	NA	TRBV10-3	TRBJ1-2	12	CAISEAGYGYTF	TGTGCCATCAGTGAGGCCGGATATGGCTACACCTTC
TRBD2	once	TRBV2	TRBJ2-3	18	CASSLGVAAGAVRDTQYF	TGTGCCAGCAGCCTTGGAGTGGCCGCGGGAGCAGTGAGGGATACGCAGTATTTT
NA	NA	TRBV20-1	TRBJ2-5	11	CSARVGGTQYF	TGCAGTGCTAGGGTCGGAGGAACCCAGTACTTC
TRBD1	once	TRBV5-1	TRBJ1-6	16	CASSLMGTGEGSPLHF	TGCGCCAGCAGCTTGATGGGGACAGGGGAAGGTTCACCCCTCCACTTT
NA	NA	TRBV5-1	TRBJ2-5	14	CASSLSPSQETQYF	TGCGCCAGCAGCTTGAGTCCTAGTCAAGAGACCCAGTACTTC
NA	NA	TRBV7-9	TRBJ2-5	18	CASSLRWGGGETQETQYF	TGTGCCAGCAGCTTACGGTGGGGCGGCGGCGAAACCCAAGAGACCCAGTACTTC
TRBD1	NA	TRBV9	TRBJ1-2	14	CASSLTGGNYGYTF	TGTGCCAGCAGCCTCACAGGGGGCAACTATGGCTACACCTTC
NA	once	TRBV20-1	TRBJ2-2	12	CSASKNTGELFF	TGCAGTGCTAGTAAGAACACCGGGGAGCTGTTTTTT
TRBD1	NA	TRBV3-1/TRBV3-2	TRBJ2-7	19	CASSLGDRGRVMGSYEQYF	TGTGCCAGCAGCCTCGGGGACAGGGGGCGCGTGATGGGGTCCTACGAGCAGTACTTC
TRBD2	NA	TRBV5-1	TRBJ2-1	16	CASSLVAGETYNEQFF	TGCGCCAGCAGCTTGGTTGCGGGAGAAACCTACAATGAGCAGTTCTTC
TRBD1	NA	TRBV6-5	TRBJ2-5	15	CASSYSTGGGETQYF	TGTGCCAGCAGTTACTCGACAGGGGGTGGAGAGACCCAGTACTTC
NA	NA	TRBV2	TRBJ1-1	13	CASTQDKNTEAFF	TGTGCCAGCACACAGGACAAGAACACTGAAGCTTTCTTT
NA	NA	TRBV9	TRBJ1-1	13	CASGFRQNTEAFF	TGTGCCAGCGGCTTTCGACAGAACACTGAAGCTTTCTTT
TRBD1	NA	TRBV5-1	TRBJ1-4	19	CASSLGGGAPLLGREKLFF	TGCGCCAGCAGCTTGGGAGGGGGCGCCCCGCTCCTCGGCCGGGAAAAACTGTTTTTT
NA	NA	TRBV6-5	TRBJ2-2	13	CARQGINTGELFF	TGTGCCAGACAGGGAATTAACACCGGGGAGCTGTTTTTT
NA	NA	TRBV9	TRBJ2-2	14	CASSEGRNTGELFF	TGTGCCAGCAGCGAGGGACGGAACACCGGGGAGCTGTTTTTT
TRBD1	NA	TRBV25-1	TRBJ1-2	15	CASSEGLGTGGSWTF	TGTGCCAGCAGTGAAGGGTTGGGGACAGGGGGCAGTTGGACCTTC
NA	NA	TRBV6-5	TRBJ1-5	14	CASSYDPSEQPQHF	TGTGCCAGCAGTTACGATCCCAGCGAACAGCCCCAGCATTTT
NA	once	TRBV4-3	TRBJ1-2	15	CASSQESGVAYGYTF	TGCGCCAGCAGCCAAGAGTCAGGGGTGGCCTATGGCTACACCTTC
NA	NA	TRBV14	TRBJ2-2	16	CASSPFLIVNTGELFF	TGTGCCAGCAGCCCCTTTCTTATCGTTAACACCGGGGAGCTGTTTTTT
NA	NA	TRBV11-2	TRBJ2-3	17	CASSYLAAHPVPDTQYF	TGTGCCAGCAGCTACCTCGCGGCCCACCCGGTGCCAGATACGCAGTATTTT
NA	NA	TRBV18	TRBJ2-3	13	CASSPAITDTQYF	TGTGCCAGCTCACCTGCTATCACAGATACGCAGTATTTT
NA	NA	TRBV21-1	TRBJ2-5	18	CASTRTVGERGGQETQYF	TGTGCCAGCACGAGGACAGTGGGGGAGAGAGGGGGCCAAGAGACCCAGTACTTC
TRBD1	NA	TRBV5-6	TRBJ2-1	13	CASSFGTANEQFF	TGTGCCAGCAGCTTCGGGACAGCCAATGAGCAGTTCTTC
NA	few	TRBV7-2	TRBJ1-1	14	CASSLGGEYTEAFF	TGTGCCAGCAGCTTAGGAGGGGAGTACACTGAAGCTTTCTTT